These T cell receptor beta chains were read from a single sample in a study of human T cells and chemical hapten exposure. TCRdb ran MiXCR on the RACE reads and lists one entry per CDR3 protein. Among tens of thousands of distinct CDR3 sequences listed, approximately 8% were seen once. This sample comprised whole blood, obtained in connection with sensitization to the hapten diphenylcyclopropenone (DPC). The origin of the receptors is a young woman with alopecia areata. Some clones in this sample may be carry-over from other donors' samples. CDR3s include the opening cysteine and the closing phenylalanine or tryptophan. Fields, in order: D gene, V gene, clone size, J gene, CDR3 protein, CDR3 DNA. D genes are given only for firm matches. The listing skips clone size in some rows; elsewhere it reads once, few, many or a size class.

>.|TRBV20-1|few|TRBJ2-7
CSAQSPSFYEQYF
TGCAGTGCTCAGTCTCCTTCTTTCTACGAGCAGTACTTC
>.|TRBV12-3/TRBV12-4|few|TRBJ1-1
CASSLKWNTEAFF
TGTGCCAGCAGTTTGAAGTGGAACACTGAAGCTTTCTTT
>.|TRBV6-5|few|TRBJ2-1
CASSYRVSYNEQFF
TGTGCCAGCAGTTACCGGGTATCCTACAATGAGCAGTTCTTC
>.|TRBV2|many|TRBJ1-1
CASSGTGYKSSEAFF
TGTGCCAGCAGTGGTACAGGGTATAAAAGCAGTGAAGCTTTCTTT
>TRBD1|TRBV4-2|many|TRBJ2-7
CASSQVPGQPRYEQYF
TGTGCCAGCAGCCAAGTTCCGGGACAGCCCCGATACGAGCAGTACTTC
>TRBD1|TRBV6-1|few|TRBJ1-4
CAIPRNRGEDEKLFF
TGTGCCATCCCCAGGAACAGGGGAGAAGATGAAAAACTGTTTTTT
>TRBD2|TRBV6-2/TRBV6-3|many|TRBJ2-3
CASRLAGGAPTQYF
TGTGCCAGCAGACTAGCGGGGGGCGCCCCGACGCAGTATTTT
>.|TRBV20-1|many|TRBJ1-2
CSATRGGTYGYTF
TGCAGTGCTACCCGGGGGGGAACTTATGGCTACACCTTC
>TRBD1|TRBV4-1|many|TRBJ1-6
CASSQRTTGDAYNSPLHF
TGCGCCAGCAGCCAGAGGACAACAGGGGACGCGTATAATTCACCCCTCCACTTT
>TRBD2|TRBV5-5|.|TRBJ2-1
CASSLAGTSDEQFF
TGTGCCAGCAGCTTGGCCGGGACTAGCGATGAGCAGTTCTTC
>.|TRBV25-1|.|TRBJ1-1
CASTANPNTEAFF
TGTGCCAGCACCGCTAATCCGAACACTGAAGCTTTCTTT
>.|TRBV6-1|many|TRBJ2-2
CASSGRDPANTGELFF
TGTGCCAGCAGTGGGAGGGACCCTGCGAACACCGGGGAGCTGTTTTTT
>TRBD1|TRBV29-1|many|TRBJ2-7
CSVQGQVNTYEQYF
TGCAGCGTCCAAGGACAGGTCAACACCTACGAGCAGTACTTC
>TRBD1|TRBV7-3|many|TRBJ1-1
CASSFTGGTEAFF
TGTGCCAGCAGCTTTACAGGGGGGACTGAAGCTTTCTTT
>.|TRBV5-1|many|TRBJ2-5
CASSLGEYQETQYF
TGCGCCAGCAGCTTGGGGGAGTACCAAGAGACCCAGTACTTC
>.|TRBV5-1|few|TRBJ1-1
CASSIQGRLTEAFF
TGCGCCAGCAGCATACAGGGCCGGCTCACTGAAGCTTTCTTT
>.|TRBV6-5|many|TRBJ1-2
CASSYSVGSVAMDGYTF
TGTGCCAGCAGTTACTCGGTCGGCAGTGTCGCGATGGATGGCTACACCTTC
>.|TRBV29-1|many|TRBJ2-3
CSVDIGGGPDTQYF
TGCAGCGTTGATATTGGAGGCGGTCCAGATACGCAGTATTTT
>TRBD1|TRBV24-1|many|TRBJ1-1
CATSDLFGDRGPGTEAFF
TGTGCCACCAGTGATTTGTTTGGGGACAGGGGTCCTGGCACTGAAGCTTTCTTT
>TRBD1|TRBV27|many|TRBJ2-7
CASTTLGTGYYF
TGTGCCAGCACCACCTTAGGGACAGGGTATTACTTC
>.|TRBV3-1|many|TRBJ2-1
CASSQDMRAEQFF
TGTGCCAGCAGCCAAGATATGAGGGCGGAACAGTTCTTC
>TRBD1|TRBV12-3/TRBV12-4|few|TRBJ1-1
CASSWTGLTEAFF
TGTGCCAGCAGTTGGACAGGGCTCACTGAAGCTTTCTTT
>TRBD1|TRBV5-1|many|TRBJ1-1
CASSFYGQENTEAFF
TGCGCCAGCAGCTTCTACGGACAGGAGAACACTGAAGCTTTCTTT
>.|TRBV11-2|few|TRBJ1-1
CASSSGSHTEAFF
TGTGCCAGCAGCTCCGGGAGTCACACTGAAGCTTTCTTT
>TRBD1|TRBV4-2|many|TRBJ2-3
CASSQASGTVVHTDTQYF
TGTGCCAGCAGCCAAGCATCTGGGACAGTAGTGCACACAGATACGCAGTATTTT
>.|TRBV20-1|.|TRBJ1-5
CSAQEQSGFQPQHF
TGCAGTGCGCAGGAGCAGAGTGGTTTTCAGCCCCAGCATTTT
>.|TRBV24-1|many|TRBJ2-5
CATSESGKETQYF
TGTGCCACCAGTGAGTCAGGGAAAGAGACCCAGTACTTC
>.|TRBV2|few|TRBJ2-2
CASGGENTGELFF
TGTGCCAGCGGTGGAGAGAACACCGGGGAGCTGTTTTTT
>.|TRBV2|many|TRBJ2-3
CAGRLRMVDTDTQYF
TGTGCCGGGAGACTTCGTATGGTAGACACAGATACGCAGTATTTT
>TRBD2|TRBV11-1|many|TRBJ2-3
CASSFQRGRPTDTQYF
TGTGCCAGCAGCTTTCAGCGGGGGCGCCCCACAGATACGCAGTATTTT
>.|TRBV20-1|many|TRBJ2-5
CSAVALPQETQYF
TGCAGTGCTGTGGCCCTCCCCCAAGAGACCCAGTACTTC
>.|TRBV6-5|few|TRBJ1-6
CASSRQSPYNSPLHF
TGTGCCAGCAGTAGACAGTCTCCCTATAATTCACCCCTCCACTTT
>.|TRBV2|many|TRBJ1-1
CASRIQNTEAFF
TGTGCCAGCAGGATACAGAACACTGAAGCTTTCTTT
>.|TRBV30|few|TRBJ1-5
CAWSAGADQPQHF
TGTGCCTGGAGCGCAGGCGCCGATCAGCCCCAGCATTTT
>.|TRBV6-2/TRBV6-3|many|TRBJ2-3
CASSYYGPTDTQYF
TGTGCCAGCAGTTACTACGGACCCACAGATACGCAGTATTTT
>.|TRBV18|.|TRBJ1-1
CASSPNRDTEAFF
TGTGCCAGCTCACCAAACAGGGATACTGAAGCTTTCTTT
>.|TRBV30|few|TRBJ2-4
CAWTGQIAKNIQYF
TGTGCCTGGACCGGACAGATAGCCAAAAACATTCAGTACTTC
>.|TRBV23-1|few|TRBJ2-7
CANKSTKVILVRRKPYSYEQYF
TGCGCCAACAAATCAACCAAAGTCATTCTGGTCCGCCGCAAACCCTACTCCTACGAGCAGTACTTC
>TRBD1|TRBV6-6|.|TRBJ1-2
CASRGQVYGYTF
TGTGCCAGCAGGGGACAGGTCTATGGCTACACCTTC
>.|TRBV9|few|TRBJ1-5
CASSVNSNQPQHF
TGTGCCAGCAGCGTAAACAGCAATCAGCCCCAGCATTTT
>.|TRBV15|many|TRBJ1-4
CATSRVATNEKLFF
TGTGCCACCAGCAGAGTTGCAACTAATGAAAAACTGTTTTTT
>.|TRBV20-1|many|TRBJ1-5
CSARVSRGHQPQHF
TGCAGTGCTAGGGTTTCCCGGGGACATCAGCCCCAGCATTTT
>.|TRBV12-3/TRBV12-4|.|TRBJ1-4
CASSPGGLREKLFF
TGTGCCAGCAGCCCCGGGGGGTTAAGAGAAAAACTGTTTTTT
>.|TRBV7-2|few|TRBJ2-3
CASRGSVISLDTQYF
TGTGCCAGCAGGGGGTCGGTGATCTCCCTCGATACGCAGTATTTT
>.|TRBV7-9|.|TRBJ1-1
CASAGRGSTEAFF
TGTGCCTCCGCGGGCAGGGGAAGCACTGAAGCTTTCTTT
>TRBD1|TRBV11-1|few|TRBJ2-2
CASSSRDRGIGGELFF
TGTGCCAGCAGCTCCCGGGACAGGGGGATCGGCGGGGAGCTGTTTTTT
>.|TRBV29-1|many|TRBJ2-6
CSVESGANVLTF
TGCAGCGTTGAGTCCGGGGCCAACGTCCTGACTTTC
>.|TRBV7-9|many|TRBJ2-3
CASSFRRGIEDTQYF
TGTGCCAGCAGCTTTAGGCGGGGAATTGAAGATACGCAGTATTTT
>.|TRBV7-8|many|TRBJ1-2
CASSLGAGMGASYGYTF
TGTGCCAGCAGCTTAGGTGCCGGGATGGGGGCCAGCTATGGCTACACCTTC
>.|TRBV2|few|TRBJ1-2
CASSPEGTESYGYTF
TGTGCCAGCAGTCCCGAAGGGACGGAGTCCTATGGCTACACCTTC